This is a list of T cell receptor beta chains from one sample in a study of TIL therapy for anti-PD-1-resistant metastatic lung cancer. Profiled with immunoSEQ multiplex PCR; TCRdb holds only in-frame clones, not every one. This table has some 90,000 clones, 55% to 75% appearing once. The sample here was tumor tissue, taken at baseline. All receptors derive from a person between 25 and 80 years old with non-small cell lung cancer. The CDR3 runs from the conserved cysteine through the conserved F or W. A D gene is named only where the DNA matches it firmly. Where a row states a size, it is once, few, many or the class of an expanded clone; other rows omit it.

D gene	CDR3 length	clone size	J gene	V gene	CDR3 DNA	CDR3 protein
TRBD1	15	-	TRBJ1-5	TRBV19	TGTGCCAGTAGGAAACCGGGACAGGGGAATCAGCCCCAGCATTTT	CASRKPGQGNQPQHF
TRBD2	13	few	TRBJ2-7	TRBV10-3	TGTGCCATCGGTTTAGCGGGACCGGGGGAGCAGTACTTC	CAIGLAGPGEQYF
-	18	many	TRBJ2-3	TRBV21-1	TGTGCCAGCAGCAAACCGACAACTAGCGGGAGGTTCACAGATACGCAGTATTTT	CASSKPTTSGRFTDTQYF
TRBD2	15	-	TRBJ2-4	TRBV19	TGTGCCAGTAGATCGAGCGGGAGGGCAAAAATCATTCAGTACTTC	CASRSSGRAKIIQYF
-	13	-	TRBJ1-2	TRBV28	TGTGCCAGCAGTCCGTCGACTGGCTATGGCTACACCTTC	CASSPSTGYGYTF
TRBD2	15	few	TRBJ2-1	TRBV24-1	TGTGCCACCAGTTTAGCGGGATTGGACTACAATGAGCAGTTCTTC	CATSLAGLDYNEQFF
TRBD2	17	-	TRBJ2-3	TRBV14	TGTGCCAGCAGCCAAGACGTCTCGGGGGGGCCGTCAGATACGCAGTATTTT	CASSQDVSGGPSDTQYF
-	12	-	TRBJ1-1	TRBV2	TGTGCCAGTGAACAGGGGAACACTGAAGCTTTCTTT	CASEQGNTEAFF
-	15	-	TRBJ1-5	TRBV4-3	TGCGCCAGCAGCCAAGATTGGGGGGGTAATCAGCCCCAGCATTTT	CASSQDWGGNQPQHF
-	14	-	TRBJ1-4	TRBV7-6	TGTGCCAGCACCGGGGGGCGGCTTAATGAAAAACTGTTTTTT	CASTGGRLNEKLFF
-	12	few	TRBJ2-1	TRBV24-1	TGTGCCACTTCAGCCAGGGGTAATGAGCAGTTCTTC	CATSARGNEQFF
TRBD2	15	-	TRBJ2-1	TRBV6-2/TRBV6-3	TGTGCCAGCAGTTATGGGACTAGCGGGATCGATGAGCAGTTCTTC	CASSYGTSGIDEQFF
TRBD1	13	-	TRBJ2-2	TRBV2	TGTGCCAGCAACAGGGGGCGCTCCGGGGAGCTGTTTTTT	CASNRGRSGELFF
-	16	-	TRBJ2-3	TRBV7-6	TGTGCCAGCAGCTTACAAGCGGAGATACCAGGGGATACGCAGTATTTT	CASSLQAEIPGDTQYF
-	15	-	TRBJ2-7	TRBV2	TGTGCCAGCAGTGCTCGAGGGCTAGCTCCCTACGAGCAGTACTTC	CASSARGLAPYEQYF
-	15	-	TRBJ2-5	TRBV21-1	TGTGCCAGCAGCAACGCGGGAGGGGTCAAACAGACCCAGTACTTC	CASSNAGGVKQTQYF
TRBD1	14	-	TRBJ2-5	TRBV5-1	TGCGCCAGCAGTACAGGGGGCGGACAAGAGACCCAGTACTTC	CASSTGGGQETQYF
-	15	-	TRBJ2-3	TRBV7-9	TGTGCCAGCAGCTTAAAGGTTCAGGGTACAGATACGCAGTATTTT	CASSLKVQGTDTQYF
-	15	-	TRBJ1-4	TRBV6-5	TGTGCCAGCAGTTACCGCGGGGGCGAAAATGAAAAACTGTTTTTT	CASSYRGGENEKLFF
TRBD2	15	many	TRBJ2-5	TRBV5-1	TGCGCCAGCAGCTTGGCGCTAGCGGGTAGAGAGACCCAGTACTTC	CASSLALAGRETQYF
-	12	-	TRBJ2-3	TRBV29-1	TGCAGCGTTGGACTACGCACAGATACGCAGTATTTT	CSVGLRTDTQYF
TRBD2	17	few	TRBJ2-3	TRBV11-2	TGTGCCAGCAGCCTGGTTAGCGGGGGGGCTGGCGCAGATACGCAGTATTTT	CASSLVSGGAGADTQYF
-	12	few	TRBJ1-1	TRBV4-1	TGCGCCAGCAGCCACACGACTAAAGAAGCTTTCTTT	CASSHTTKEAFF
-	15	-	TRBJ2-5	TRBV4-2	TGTGCCAGCGCCCGAGGGAGCAGTCAGATCGAGACCCAGTACTTC	CASARGSSQIETQYF
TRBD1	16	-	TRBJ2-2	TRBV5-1	TGCGCCAGCCGCATCCAGGCAGGGGGGAACACCGGGGAGCTGTTTTTT	CASRIQAGGNTGELFF
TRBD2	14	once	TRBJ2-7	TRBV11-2	TGTGCCAGCAGCCTAGCGGGAGGGCCGGGAGAGCAGTACTTC	CASSLAGGPGEQYF
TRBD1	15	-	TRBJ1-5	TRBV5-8	TGTGCCAGCAGCCCCAGACAGGGGGCCGGCCAGCCCCAGCATTTT	CASSPRQGAGQPQHF